This TCR beta chain was captured in a study of beta chain features in type 1 diabetes (dated by TCRdb to the late 2010s). As for the study more broadly: Mean age, gender distribution, total cell number and subset yield did not differ between patients and healthy donors. Regulatory and stem cell-like memory subsets were isolated from only 8 patients and roughly eight healthy donors, whereas naive and central memory subsets came from all 30 or so donors. The study compared TCRB repertoires of sorted circulating CD4+ T cell subsets between recently diagnosed type 1 diabetes patients and matched healthy donors. Across all samples, around 99 million sorted cells were examined, and cell number per subset correlated strongly with RNA yield.

General findings and caveats noted by the study authors: Naive, central memory and regulatory TCRB repertoires appeared to be more similar among patients than among healthy donors. Fewer insertions and more nucleotide deletions at VDJ recombination sites were observed in patients with type 1 diabetes, implying thymic rearrangement abnormalities. A moderate but significant shortening of TCRB CDR3 length was observed in type 1 diabetes patients in all four CD4+ subsets. PCR might favor shorter templates, but patient and control samples were amplified and corrected together, so any skew would affect both groups equally. Because the HLA sub-analyses included only small numbers of individuals, any influence of HLA type on TCRB rearrangement was left unresolved. Because cDNA was sequenced instead of genomic DNA, highly expressing activated cells could be over-represented, though the groups showed no difference in activation or CD3 levels.

This clone occurred a few times. Its antigen remains unidentified. Per-base quality was not reported, and no clone a single base away is much larger than it. Between the V and J ends, shortened by 4 bases and 9 bases respectively, the junction contains 12 bases. Via the germline V gene (reference sequence), CDR1 is MNHEY and CDR2 SMNVEV. The CDR3 starts with the cysteine, ends with the phenylalanine, and has 12 residues. The sequence is cut down to CDR3 DNA, 36 bases in frame from base 1. The entire amount of isolated RNA was reverse transcribed using the High Capacity cDNA Reverse Transcription Kit, so the sequenced TCRB transcripts were expressed ones. Naive, central memory and regulatory T cell samples underwent deep immunoSEQ sequencing, averaging roughly 3.3 million total reads per sample. Sorted cells were lysed in RLT buffer and RNA was extracted with DNase-treated RNeasy Micro or Mini kits, depending on cell number. Each cell subset was processed separately to prevent cross-contamination, with patient and healthy donor samples processed together. The immunoSEQ multiplex PCR was used to amplify TCRB sequences from cDNA, yielding 87-bp fragments that span the CDR3 region. Sequencing of the amplicons was performed on the Illumina HiSeq platform. The study's own analysis went as follows. Synthetic template baselines were used to correct PCR bias computationally, reads within Hamming distance 2 were collapsed together, and singletons that could not be merged were discarded. Reads were aligned to IMGT to assign V, D and J genes, CDR3 length, and insertions or deletions at six rearrangement sites. Clonotype counts were normalized to sorted cell number within each subset before computing true diversity and Gini coefficients with the tcR R package. The overlap coefficient, calculated on TCRB nucleotide sequences, was used to quantify repertoire sharing. Imported from immuneACCESS, the table was reduced by TCRdb to in-frame sequences with V and J called. These copies leave out some clones; in studies compared against another copy, an unresolved V gene accounts for under half, and the cause of the remainder is not known. The DNA gave D and trimming, while V, J and clone size come from that table. The sample profile shows around 150,000 clones; around 8.5% of them were found once. About 0.6% of the sample comes from the top ten.

Each donor gave one peripheral blood draw, averaging roughly 0.11 L, which was collected into heparinised tubes. Using a panel that included CD45RO, CCR7, CD25, CD127, CD95 and CD27, naive, central memory, regulatory and stem cell-like memory CD4+ T cells were sorted on a BD FACSAria II. Purity was above 98% for every sorted population. PBMCs were isolated right away by Lymphoprep density gradient centrifugation and were stained directly, without culture. To minimize batch effects, samples were stained and sorted in pairs, one healthy donor with one patient per experiment. This receptor was obtained from a man between 18 and 35 years old in good health. The sequenced material came from central memory CD4+ T cells from blood. The chain was built from TRBV27 and TRBJ1-1; no confident D gene assignment can be made. The base sequence is TGTGCCAGCAGTTCCTCGACAAGGCAAGCTTTCTTT. It translates to CASSSSTRQAFF.